Each of the 32 T cell receptor beta chains below was sequenced from the same sample in a study of blood T cell repertoires in COVID-19. Profiling relied on immunoSEQ multiplex PCR, and the TCRdb table lists in-frame clones only, not all of them. The sample includes more than 100,000 clones, 65% to 85% of them seen just once. Sequencing was done on a sample of peripheral blood. These receptor sequences come from a woman in her 70s with acute or convalescent COVID-19.

The sample holds a few counts of this clone. This chain links TRBV16 with TRBJ1-5; TRBD1 is a possible D gene (5 bases). CDR1 and CDR2 (germline): KGHSY, FQNENV. The CDR3 covers 17 residues. V was trimmed by 0 bases and J by 0 bases, leaving 12 bases between them. CDR3 loop: CASSQSGQKFSNQPQHF. DNA of the CDR3: TGTGCCAGCAGCCAATCGGGGCAGAAATTTAGCAATCAGCCCCAGCATTTT.

V is TRBV6-7 and J is TRBJ1-1; TRBD1 aligns across 8 bases. TRBV6-7 is designated an ORF whose function remains uncertain. The CDR3 extends over 17 amino acids. Germline trimming cut 5 bases from V and 0 bases from J; bases unmatched to any gene: 11. Here the CDR3 reads CASSDAGTGKMNTEAFF. The CDR3 DNA reads as TGTGCCAGCAGTGACGCCGGGACAGGAAAAATGAACACTGAAGCTTTCTTT.

This clone was recorded a few times. This rearrangement joins TRBV7-2 to TRBJ1-3; the match to TRBD1 covers 8 bases. The J segment lost 0 bases and the V segment lost 2 bases, leaving 3 bases of the junction unmatched. The germline V gene has CDR1 SGHTA and CDR2 FQGNSA. This CDR3 is built from 16 residues. CDR3 DNA: TGTGCCAGCAGCTTACGGACAGGGCCCTCTGGAAACACCATATATTTT. It yields the protein CASSLRTGPSGNTIYF.

The CDR3 DNA reads TGTGCCAGTAGTATAGATCTAGGGGGAAATGAGCAGTTCTTC. Its translation: CASSIDLGGNEQFF. V is TRBV19 and J is TRBJ2-1, with a tentative D call TRBD1 (6 bases). V was cut by 0 bases and J by 7 bases, with 10 bases left in between. Germline loops: CDR1 LNHDA, CDR2 SQIVND (reference sequence). This CDR3 has 14 amino acids. The entire variable domain, with the rest obtained from reference TRBV19 and TRBJ2-1, is as follows: DGGITQSPKYLFRKEGQNVTLSCEQNLNHDAMYWYRQDPGQGLRLIYYSQIVNDFQKGDIAEGYSVSREKKESFPLTVTSAQKNPTAFYLCASSIDLGGNEQFFGPGTRLTVL.

This clone is a singleton in its sample. One end of the junction fails to match germline, which may point to a read error. The chain couples TRBV7-2 to TRBJ1-5; 8 positions match TRBD1. Per the germline V gene, CDR1 is SGHTA and CDR2 is FQGNSA. The CDR3 runs 14 residues. The CDR3 region is CASSLATGGQPQHF. Written as DNA, the CDR3 is TGTGCCAGCAGCCTAGCCACAGGGGGTCAGCCCCAGCATTTT.

The chain uses TRBV11-1 and TRBJ2-1; TRBD2 matches 8 bases. Germline V gene sequence: CDR1 SGHAT, CDR2 FQDESV (reference sequence). This CDR3 has 15 residues. The J segment lost 4 bases and the V segment lost 3 bases, leaving 5 bases of the junction unmatched. The CDR3 spells CASSFSGSFYNEQFF. The CDR3 DNA is TGTGCCAGCAGCTTCAGCGGGAGTTTTTACAATGAGCAGTTCTTC.

The chain combines TRBV9 with TRBJ2-3, with D perhaps TRBD1 (6 bases). Trimming shortened V by 1 base and J by 1 base, and 13 bases separated the two germline ends. The germline CDR1 and CDR2 sequences are SGDLS and YYNGEE. This CDR3 comprises 16 residues. The CDR3 bases are TGTGCCAGCAGCGTATACAGGGCGGAGGGCACAGATACGCAGTATTTT. As protein: CASSVYRAEGTDTQYF.

The chain couples TRBV5-1 to TRBJ2-7, with 8 nucleotides matching TRBD1. Trimming took 4 bases from V and 0 from J; bases not matched to a gene: 6. The CDR3 consists of 15 residues. Germline CDR1 reads SGHRS; CDR2 reads YFSETQ. CDR3: CASSEGTGVSYEQYF. The CDR3 DNA reads as TGCGCCAGCAGCGAGGGGACAGGCGTCTCCTACGAGCAGTACTTC. Full variable domain (outside the CDR3, taken from reference TRBV5-1 and TRBJ2-7): KAGVTQTPRYLIKTRGQQVTLSCSPISGHRSVSWYQQTPGQGLQFLFEYFSETQRNKGNFPGRFSGRQFSNSRSEMNVSTLELGDSALYLCASSEGTGVSYEQYFGPGTRLTVT.

The chain has TRBV11-2 and TRBJ1-5; a possible D gene is TRBD1 (6 bases). V dropped 1 base and J dropped 2 bases, with 9 bases sitting between them. CDR1 SGHAT and CDR2 FQNNGV come from the germline V gene. The CDR3 covers 15 residues. The CDR3 loop reads CASSLAPGGNQPQHF. The CDR3 DNA follows: TGTGCCAGCAGCTTAGCTCCAGGGGGCAATCAGCCCCAGCATTTT.

The V and J genes are TRBV5-5 and TRBJ1-1, with no clear D. The V end was cut by 1 base, the J end by 3 bases, with 10 bases between. This CDR3 is built from 14 residues. CDR1 and CDR2 from the germline V gene are SGHKS and YYEKEE (reference sequence). CDR3 sequence reads: CASSLWLTDTEAFF. The CDR3, as DNA: TGTGCCAGCAGCTTGTGGCTTACCGACACTGAAGCTTTCTTT.

The genes are TRBV3-1 (or the pseudogene TRBV3-2) and TRBJ2-7, with a weak D call TRBD2 (5 bases). The CDR3 has 14 residues. The germline V gene has CDR1 LGHDT and CDR2 YNNKEL (reference sequence). V lost 0 bases and J 7 bases, leaving 13 bases between the germline ends. The CDR3 DNA is TGTGCCAGCAGCCAAGAGGGATTTCCGGGGGAGCAGTACGTC. Protein sequence: CASSQEGFPGEQYV.

This clone has a handful of counts. In DNA, the CDR3 is TGTGCCAGCAGCGTCGGGGAAGTTACAGATACGCAGTATTTT. Encoded protein: CASSVGEVTDTQYF. This chain connects TRBV19 to TRBJ2-3; D may be TRBD2 (5 bases). The germline V gene encodes CDR1 LNHDA and CDR2 SQIVND (reference sequence). This CDR3 contains 14 residues. V gave up 9 bases and J gave up 3 bases, with 16 bases separating them.

In its sample, this clone was seen once. The DNA of the CDR3 is TGTGCCAGCAGCTTTTCTGGGACAGGGACGGGCTACACCTTC. It is translated as CASSFSGTGTGYTF. V gene TRBV7-8 combines with J gene TRBJ1-2, with 9 bases that match TRBD1. The V gene's germline CDR1 is SGHVS and CDR2 FQNEAQ. V lost 3 bases to trimming and J lost 8 bases; unmatched junction nucleotides: 7. This CDR3 spans 14 amino acids.

As to this clone: This sample includes further DNA sequences coding for the same CDR3. The rearrangement joins TRBV6-2 or TRBV6-3 to TRBJ1-5; TRBD1 agrees at 7 bases. The CDR3 contains 15 residues. With 2 bases clipped from V and 0 bases from J, the junction kept 1 base outside the gene matches. Germline V gene sequence: CDR1 MNHEY, CDR2 SVGEGT. The CDR3 DNA sequence: TGTGCCAGCAGTTACGCAGGGGGTAGCAATCAGCCCCAGCATTTT. It specifies CASSYAGGSNQPQHF.

The rearrangement uses TRBV4-1 and TRBJ1-2; 8 bases align to TRBD1. V trimming: 1 base; J trimming: 3 bases; junction bases outside the gene matches: 7. This CDR3 contains 16 residues. Germline V gives CDR1 MGHRA, CDR2 YSYEKL. The CDR3 sequence: CASSQAPTGVYYGYTF. CDR3 coding DNA: TGCGCCAGCAGCCAAGCGCCGACAGGGGTATACTATGGCTACACCTTC.

The CDR3 nucleotides read TGTGCCAGCAGTGAAGGGGGCGGCTCCTACAATGAGCAGTTCTTC. Amino acid sequence: CASSEGGGSYNEQFF. The V and J genes are TRBV2 and TRBJ2-1; possible D gene TRBD1, 5 bases. The CDR3 contains 15 residues. Germline assignment: CDR1 SNHLY and CDR2 FYNNEI. V lost 1 base and J 0 bases, leaving 7 bases between the germline ends.

The gene calls are TRBV7-9 and TRBJ2-2; D remains ambiguous. Germline V CDR1 and CDR2: SEHNR, FQNEAQ (reference sequence). This CDR3 has 14 residues. The ends were cut back, 1 base at V and 3 bases at J, with 6 bases in the middle. The DNA of the CDR3 is TGTGCCAGCAGCTTAGACAGATACACCGGGGAGCTGTTTTTT. This gives the protein CASSLDRYTGELFF.

The chain links TRBV3-1 (or the pseudogene TRBV3-2) to TRBJ2-1; D may be TRBD1 (5 bases). Trimming cost V 0 bases and J 3 bases, with 9 bases left between them. The germline gives CDR1 LGHDT, CDR2 YNNKEL (reference sequence). The CDR3 is 15 amino acids. In DNA, the CDR3 is TGTGCCAGCAGCCAAGATCAGGGCAGCTACAATGAGCAGTTCTTC. It codes for CASSQDQGSYNEQFF.

This CDR3 is CASSLVQSRYSGNTIYF. DNA of the CDR3: TGCGCCAGCAGCTTGGTACAGAGCCGATACTCTGGAAACACCATATATTTT. V gene TRBV5-1 combines with J gene TRBJ1-3; D not resolved. Germline assignment: CDR1 SGHRS and CDR2 YFSETQ. The CDR3 spans 17 residues. The V end lost 0 bases, the J end lost 0 bases, and 13 bases lay between the germline ends.

CDR3 nucleotide sequence: TGCGCCAGCAGCTCTACCCCGGACAGTTACGAGCAGTACGTC. Translating gives CASSSTPDSYEQYV. The V call is TRBV5-1, the J call TRBJ2-7; tentative D call: TRBD1 (6 bases). The CDR3 totals 14 residues. Trimming took off 3 bases at V and 4 bases at J, with 14 bases between the two ends. Germline CDR1 SGHRS, CDR2 YFSETQ.

The chain combines TRBV14 with TRBJ2-5; possible D gene TRBD2, 5 bases. The ends were cut back, 8 bases at V and 4 bases at J, with 14 bases in the middle. Germline V gene sequence: CDR1 SGHDN, CDR2 FVKESK. The CDR3 is 13 residues long. CDR3 in DNA: TGTGCCAGCGGGTTCGCGGGTCTAGAGACCCAGTACTTC. Translated: CASGFAGLETQYF. Combining the CDR3 with reference TRBV14 and TRBJ2-5 gives the whole variable domain EAGVTQFPSHSVIEKGQTVTLRCDPISGHDNLYWYRRVMGKEIKFLLHFVKESKQDESGMPNNRFLAERTGGTYSTLKVQPAELEDSGVYFCASGFAGLETQYFGPGTRLLVL.

The CDR3 sequence is CASSTLQGYSGNTIYF. CDR3 in DNA: TGTGCCAGCAGCACGCTACAGGGGTACTCTGGAAACACCATATATTTT. This chain connects TRBV21-1 to TRBJ1-3; the table names TRBD1, a call not compared with the DNA. TRBV21-1 represents a pseudogene. The CDR3 sequence is 16 residues long.

The chain is built from TRBV7-2 and TRBJ2-3; D gene uncertain. Per germline, CDR1 SGHTA and CDR2 FQGNSA. V shed 5 bases and J shed 2 bases, with 8 bases lying between them. The CDR3 sequence is 13 residues long. The CDR3 region is CASSASATDTQYF. CDR3 sequence (DNA): TGTGCCAGCAGCGCGAGCGCCACAGATACGCAGTATTTT.

The chain couples TRBV6-5 to TRBJ1-2; 10 nucleotides agree with TRBD1. This CDR3 has 13 amino acids. The V gene's germline CDR1 is MNHEY and CDR2 SVGAGI. The V gene end was trimmed by 6 bases and the J gene end by 8 bases; junction bases not matched to a gene: 6. Written as DNA, the CDR3 is TGTGCCAGCAGGGCCGGACAGGGGGGGGGCTACACCTTC. The encoded protein is CASRAGQGGGYTF.

V is TRBV29-1 and J is TRBJ1-2; perhaps TRBD1 as D (6 bases). This CDR3 spans 11 amino acids. V gave up 3 bases and J gave up 6 bases, with 8 bases separating them. CDR1 and CDR2 from the germline V gene are SQVTM and ANQGSEA. This CDR3 reads CSVETGDGYTF. Written as DNA, the CDR3 is TGCAGCGTTGAGACAGGCGATGGCTACACCTTC.

The chain employs TRBV2 and TRBJ2-3; 9 bases are shared with TRBD1. The germline gives CDR1 SNHLY, CDR2 FYNNEI. The CDR3 runs to 15 residues. Trimming removed 8 bases from V and 5 bases from J; junction bases left unmatched: 11. CDR3 region: CASATGQGIVDTQYF. CDR3 DNA sequence: TGTGCCAGCGCTACGGGACAGGGAATAGTAGATACGCAGTATTTT.

The J gene is TRBJ2-3, the V gene TRBV10-3, with 9 bases matching TRBD2. Trimming cost V 6 bases and J 2 bases; bases outside gene matches: 3. There are 14 residues in the CDR3. Germline V gene lookup returns CDR1 ENHRY and CDR2 SYGVKD. In DNA form, the CDR3 reads TGTGCCATCAGAGCTAGCGGGGCCACAGATACGCAGTATTTT. Translating gives CAIRASGATDTQYF.

The chain employs TRBV7-2 and TRBJ1-2; D ambiguous. Germline V gene lookup returns CDR1 SGHTA and CDR2 FQGNSA. The CDR3 sequence is 13 residues long. V gave up 5 bases and J gave up 3 bases, with 10 bases separating them. The CDR3 region has the DNA TGTGCCAGCAGCGCCGGACTGTACTATGGCTACACCTTC. This gives the protein CASSAGLYYGYTF.

The chain combines TRBV7-9 with TRBJ1-1; the D is unclear. CDR3 size: 14 residues. V was pared by 1 base and J by 1 base, with 7 bases between. Germline V CDR1 and CDR2: SEHNR, FQNEAQ (reference sequence). In DNA form, the CDR3 reads TGTGCCAGCAGCTTAGTCAATCCGAACACTGAAGCTTTCTTT. Amino acid sequence: CASSLVNPNTEAFF.

In this sample, this clone turned up once. This rearrangement joins TRBV5-6 to TRBJ2-1; the match to TRBD1 covers 7 bases. V gave up 2 bases and J gave up 7 bases; unmatched junction bases: 9. CDR3 length: 15 residues. Germline CDR1 SGHDT, CDR2 YYEEEE. This chain's CDR3 is CASSFGALRGNEQFF. CDR3 coding DNA: TGTGCCAGCAGCTTTGGGGCCCTCAGGGGGAATGAGCAGTTCTTC.

This clone has a handful of counts. The chain recombines TRBV6-4 with TRBJ1-4, with D possibly matching TRBD1 (5 bases). V gave up 1 base and J gave up 7 bases, with 13 bases separating them. The CDR3 length is 15 residues. Germline V gene lookup returns CDR1 MRHNA and CDR2 SNTAGT. CDR3: CASSDWGRSREKLFF. In DNA, the CDR3 is TGTGCCAGCAGTGACTGGGGCAGAAGTCGTGAAAAACTGTTTTTT.

The table lists this clone with a count of one. The V gene is TRBV2, the J gene TRBJ1-2, with 8 bases that match TRBD1. The CDR3 is 14 residues long. From germline, CDR1 is SNHLY and CDR2 FYNNEI. Unmatched junction bases numbered 3, after V lost 4 bases and J lost 2 bases. CDR3 in DNA: TGTGCCAGCAGTGGGGACAGGCTAAACTATGGCTACACCTTC. Encoded protein: CASSGDRLNYGYTF.